The rows below give T cell receptor beta chains drawn from one sample of a study of shared clonotypes between healthy human individuals. Assay: immunoSEQ multiplex PCR; the TCRdb copy retains only in-frame clones and omits some. The table records 2,500,000 or so clones, approximately 92% of them present only once. Sequencing input: naive CD4+ T cells sorted from blood. These receptor sequences come from a man younger than 30 in good health. CDR3s include the opening cysteine and the closing phenylalanine or tryptophan. D genes are given only for firm matches. Some rows mark clone size as missing; the rest say once, few, many or name a class of expanded clone.

d_call,clone_size,j_call,v_call,cdr3_nt,cdr3_aa
TRBD1,-,TRBJ1-6,TRBV7-2,TGTGCCAGCAGCTCCGGGACAGGGAATAATTCACCCCTCCACTTT,CASSSGTGNNSPLHF
-,-,TRBJ2-7,TRBV29-1,TGCAGCGTTGTAGGGGTAACCTACGAGCAGTACTTC,CSVVGVTYEQYF
-,-,TRBJ2-7,TRBV6-6,TGTGCCAGCAGTTACGACCCGGACGGACCCTACGAGCAGTACTTC,CASSYDPDGPYEQYF
-,-,TRBJ2-5,TRBV9,TGTGCCAGCAGCCCTCGGACAGAAGAGACCCAGTACTTC,CASSPRTEETQYF
-,few,TRBJ1-1,TRBV10-3,TGTGCCATCAGTGAGTCGGGACTCCTGAACACTGAAGCTTTCTTT,CAISESGLLNTEAFF
-,-,TRBJ2-4,TRBV7-2,TGTGCCAGCAGCTTAGTAGGACGGGTTCGGGGGCCCGTCAAAAACATTCAGTACTTC,CASSLVGRVRGPVKNIQYF
TRBD2,-,TRBJ2-3,TRBV7-2,TGTGCCAGCAGCTTAGTCGCCTTCCTAGCGGGGGTCACAGATACGCAGTATTTT,CASSLVAFLAGVTDTQYF
TRBD1,-,TRBJ2-3,TRBV7-2,TGTGCCAGCAGCTTTTCAGGGGGTGGAACAGATACGCAGTATTTT,CASSFSGGGTDTQYF
TRBD1,-,TRBJ2-3,TRBV6-5,TGTGCCAGCAGTTCCGGGACAGGAGCCCCCACAGATACGCAGTATTTT,CASSSGTGAPTDTQYF
TRBD1,-,TRBJ2-2,TRBV10-1,TGCGCCAGCAGCTCCGGACAGGGGGACACCGGGGAGCTGTTTTTT,CASSSGQGDTGELFF
-,-,TRBJ2-7,TRBV5-1,TGCGCCAGCAGCTTTTTGGGAGACGTCTACGAGCAGTACTTC,CASSFLGDVYEQYF
-,-,TRBJ1-3,TRBV6-1,TGTGCCAGCGGTGGCCTTCATGGAAACACCATATATTTT,CASGGLHGNTIYF
TRBD1,-,TRBJ2-2,TRBV18,TGTGCCAGCTCACCACCGAGGCAGGGGGTGAACACCGGGGAGCTGTTTTTT,CASSPPRQGVNTGELFF
TRBD1,-,TRBJ2-7,TRBV6-1,TGTGCCAGCAGAGCCACCGGGACAGGCGCCTACGAGCAGTACTTC,CASRATGTGAYEQYF
-,-,TRBJ2-4,TRBV4-3,TGCGCCAGCAGCCAAGAAAACGGAAACATTCAGTACTTC,CASSQENGNIQYF
-,once,TRBJ1-2,TRBV5-8,TGTGCCAGCAGCTTTGGGACCTATGGCTACACCTTC,CASSFGTYGYTF
-,-,TRBJ2-7,TRBV2,TGTGCCAGCAGATTGGACAGCCCACCCATCTACGAGCAGTACTTC,CASRLDSPPIYEQYF
-,-,TRBJ1-4,TRBV14,TGTGCCAGCAGCGCAAGAGTTGCAACTAATGAAAAACTGTTTTTT,CASSARVATNEKLFF